These T cell receptor beta chains were read from a single sample in a study of human T cells and chemical hapten exposure. TCRdb independently ran MiXCR on the 5' RACE reads; one entry per CDR3 protein. Of tens of thousands of distinct CDR3 sequences listed, approximately 15% were seen once; the top ten hold almost 7%. The receptors here all came from a female donor in good health. Both conserved end residues are part of each CDR3. The D gene is left open where the match is weak. Expanded clones get a size class; other rows say once, few or many, or leave the size out.

j_call: TRBJ1-1
v_call: TRBV3-1
clone_size: -
d_call: TRBD1
cdr3_aa: CASSPNSLTGSSNTEAFF
cdr3_nt: TGTGCCAGCAGCCCCAATTCCTTGACAGGGTCCTCGAACACTGAAGCTTTCTTT

j_call: TRBJ1-5
v_call: TRBV6-1
clone_size: -
d_call: -
cdr3_aa: CASSEPRKRTNQPQHF
cdr3_nt: TGTGCCAGCAGTGAACCCCGCAAAAGGACGAATCAGCCCCAGCATTTT

j_call: TRBJ2-2
v_call: TRBV5-1
clone_size: few
d_call: TRBD1
cdr3_aa: CASNSGTGANTGELFF
cdr3_nt: TGCGCCAGCAATAGTGGGACAGGCGCGAACACCGGGGAGCTGTTTTTT

j_call: TRBJ2-6
v_call: TRBV20-1
clone_size: few
d_call: TRBD1
cdr3_aa: CSASPGTGSRGANVLTF
cdr3_nt: TGCAGTGCTAGTCCCGGGACAGGGTCACGTGGGGCCAACGTCCTGACTTTC

j_call: TRBJ1-2
v_call: TRBV25-1
clone_size: few
d_call: -
cdr3_aa: CASSEFGGYTF
cdr3_nt: TGTGCCAGCAGTGAATTTGGTGGCTACACCTTC

j_call: TRBJ1-1
v_call: TRBV7-2
clone_size: -
d_call: TRBD1
cdr3_aa: CASSPQFGQGTAEAFF
cdr3_nt: TGTGCCAGCAGCCCCCAATTCGGACAGGGAACCGCTGAAGCTTTCTTT

j_call: TRBJ2-5
v_call: TRBV6-2/TRBV6-3
clone_size: -
d_call: TRBD2
cdr3_aa: CASGLAGGETQYF
cdr3_nt: TGTGCCAGCGGACTAGCCGGCGGAGAGACCCAGTACTTC

j_call: TRBJ1-3
v_call: TRBV3-1
clone_size: -
d_call: -
cdr3_aa: CASSQGVGDYTIYF
cdr3_nt: TGTGCCAGCAGCCAGGGGGTCGGGGACTACACCATATATTTT

j_call: TRBJ2-7
v_call: TRBV11-2
clone_size: -
d_call: TRBD1
cdr3_aa: CASSLDPSGTAPYF
cdr3_nt: TGTGCCAGCAGCTTAGACCCTTCCGGGACAGCCCCGTACTTC

j_call: TRBJ2-4
v_call: TRBV29-1
clone_size: few
d_call: -
cdr3_aa: CSVDSGENIQYF
cdr3_nt: TGCAGCGTTGATTCTGGAGAAAACATTCAGTACTTC

j_call: TRBJ2-1
v_call: TRBV19
clone_size: few
d_call: TRBD1
cdr3_aa: CASEGGQGYNEQFF
cdr3_nt: TGTGCCAGCGAGGGGGGACAGGGATACAATGAGCAGTTCTTC

j_call: TRBJ1-2
v_call: TRBV28
clone_size: -
d_call: TRBD1
cdr3_aa: CASSSVGQGDGYTF
cdr3_nt: TGTGCCAGCAGTTCCGTAGGACAGGGGGACGGCTACACCTTC

j_call: TRBJ2-1
v_call: TRBV9
clone_size: -
d_call: -
cdr3_aa: CASSVQTGRSYNEQFF
cdr3_nt: TGTGCCAGCAGCGTACAAACAGGGCGCTCCTACAATGAGCAGTTCTTC